This T cell receptor (beta chain) originates from a study of post-analysis software for immune sequencing data. Study-wide points: Four to six TRBV segments were more frequent in patients than controls; TRBV5-6, TRBV5-1 and TRBV20-1 belonged to this group. By F measure, samples from a shared preparation batch strongly co-clustered.

CDR3 length: 15 residues. The ends lost 5 bases at V and 2 bases at J; junction bases unmatched: 7. This clonotype was seen more than once but under ten times. Its antigen is unknown. Unique molecular identifiers were carried by the TCR beta cDNA libraries. MiXCR, run by TCRdb on the PCR reads, gives a single entry per CDR3 protein. This sample has over 300,000 distinct CDR3 sequences, with roughly 36% found just once. Sequenced input: blood. This clonotype was obtained from a girl under 18 with multiple sclerosis. The chain combines TRBV12-3 or TRBV12-4 with TRBJ2-7, with TRBD2 matching 9 bases. CDR3 protein: CASSESGGTTYEQYF. DNA for the CDR3: TGTGCCAGCAGTGAGAGCGGGGGGACGACCTACGAGCAGTACTTC.